A single count supports the clone carrying this T cell receptor beta chain. The sample belongs to a study of CD8+ T cells in alopecia areata. Study in general: Patients in the treated group were given tofacitinib by mouth, 5 to 10 mg twice a day.

The germline V gene has CDR1 SQVTM and CDR2 ANQGSEA. CDR3 size: 13 residues. The V gene lost 6 bases and the J gene lost 4 bases, with 16 bases spanning the gap. The treatment was: oral pan-JAK inhibitor, 5-10 mg twice daily. RNA, once extracted, was reverse transcribed into cDNA for use as the sequencing template. Assay used: immunoSEQ multiplex PCR; TCRdb lists only in-frame clones, some missing. Of roughly 200,000 clones detected, about 55% appear once; the ten largest clones hold more than 10%. The sequence was obtained from a human donor with alopecia areata. V and J are TRBV29-1 and TRBJ2-7, with no clear D. This material consisted of CD8+ T cells sorted from blood, taken at week 24, from a patient treated with tofacitinib. The CDR3 DNA sequence: TGCAGCGTCATAGATATTTTGAAGTACGAGCAGTACTTC. It is translated as CSVIDILKYEQYF.